This T cell receptor beta chain was retrieved from a study of blood T cell repertoires in COVID-19. At the level of the study: The United States, Italy and Spain supplied acute and convalescent COVID-19 samples. T cells, B-cell-depleted T cells, or PBMCs supplied cDNA or gDNA.

The CDR3 consists of 17 residues. The germline V gene has CDR1 LGHDT and CDR2 YNNKEL (reference sequence). Trimming removed 4 bases from V and 4 bases from J; junction bases left unmatched: 10. Original analysis: The authors estimated nucleated cell counts from reference gene primer amplification. The protocol was immunoSEQ multiplex PCR, while the TCRdb copy is restricted to in-frame clones and leaves out a portion. V and J calls and clone size follow that table, whereas D and trimming were derived from the DNA. The sample has roughly 70,000 clones, 75% to 95% seen once. The sample holds one count of this clone.

The chain has TRBV3-1 (or the pseudogene TRBV3-2) and TRBJ2-3; 11 bases line up with TRBD2. The sample consisted of peripheral blood. This clonotype was obtained from a human donor in a cohort sampled during active COVID-19. This chain's CDR3 is CASSLQTSGVFSDTQYF. The CDR3 coding sequence is TGTGCCAGCAGCCTACAGACTAGCGGGGTCTTTTCAGATACGCAGTATTTT.